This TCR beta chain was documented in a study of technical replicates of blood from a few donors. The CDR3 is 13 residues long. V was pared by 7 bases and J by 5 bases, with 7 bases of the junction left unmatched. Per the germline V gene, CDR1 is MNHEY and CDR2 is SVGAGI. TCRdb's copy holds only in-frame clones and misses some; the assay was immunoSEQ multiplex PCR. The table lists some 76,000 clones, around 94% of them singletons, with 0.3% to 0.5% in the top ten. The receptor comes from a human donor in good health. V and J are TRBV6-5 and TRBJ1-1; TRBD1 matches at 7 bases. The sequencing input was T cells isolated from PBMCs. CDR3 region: CASTEGAGTEAFF. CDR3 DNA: TGTGCCAGCACGGAGGGGGCCGGGACTGAAGCTTTCTTT.